The clone carrying this T cell receptor (beta chain) was recorded a few times. Antigen: not known. MiXCR, applied by TCRdb to the reads, yields one record per CDR3 protein. The profile shows about 52,000 distinct CDR3 sequences, 15% to 20% of them singletons. The data stem from a study of T cell repertoires in cytomegalovirus infection. Trimming left V 3 bases short and J 0 bases short, with 7 bases between. Germline CDR1 and CDR2: SGHVS and FNYEAQ. CDR3 size: 14 residues. The chain recombines TRBV7-6 with TRBJ2-3; D may be TRBD1 or TRBD2 (5 bases each). The receptor comes from a human donor in good health (CMV status not recorded). Some clones in this sample may be carry-over from other donors' samples. The sample in question was CD8+ T cells from cultured PBMCs, obtained from culture after CMV antigen stimulation. CDR3 sequence reads: CASSFRDSTDTQYF. The DNA for the CDR3 is TGTGCCAGCAGCTTCCGGGACAGCACAGATACGCAGTATTTT.